One sample yielded the 20 T cell receptor beta chains listed below, sequenced in a study of cytomegalovirus exposure and HLA in healthy donors. Primers for the PCR totalled 60 Vbeta and 13 Jbeta. TCRdb keeps only in-frame clones here, not all; method: immunoSEQ multiplex PCR. The data hold 200,000 or so clones, with 82% observed a single time. The sequenced sample consisted of PBMCs. Receptors were obtained from a woman in her forties in good health and CMV-seronegative.

This clone appeared a single time. The chain joins TRBV18 to TRBJ2-7; a weak D match, TRBD1 (6 bases). Germline CDR1 and CDR2: KGHSH and LQKENI. Between the trimmed V and J ends, which lost 3 bases and 7 bases, there was a span of 22 bases. The CDR3 spans 16 residues. In nucleotides, the CDR3 is TGTGCCAGCTCACCGCAGGGGATCAACTCCCCGGAGGAGCAGTACTTC. It translates to CASSPQGINSPEEQYF. Complete variable domain (other parts from reference TRBV18 and TRBJ2-7): NAGVMQNPRHLVRRRGQEARLRCSPMKGHSHVYWYRQLPEEGLKFMVYLQKENIIDESGMPKERFSAEFPKEGPSILRIQQVVRGDSAAYFCASSPQGINSPEEQYFGPGTRLTVT.

Points on this clone: In the same sample, other DNA sequences code for this CDR3. The chain employs TRBV5-1 and TRBJ1-1; 11 bases are a match to TRBD1. Per the germline V gene, CDR1 is SGHRS and CDR2 is YFSETQ. This CDR3 has 15 residues. V shed 0 bases and J 3 bases; nucleotides not matched to a gene: 1. For the CDR3, the DNA is TGCGCCAGCAGCTTGGTGGGACAGGGGGACACTGAAGCTTTCTTT. Amino acids: CASSLVGQGDTEAFF. The whole variable domain, filled in from reference TRBV5-1 and TRBJ1-1, reads KAGVTQTPRYLIKTRGQQVTLSCSPISGHRSVSWYQQTPGQGLQFLFEYFSETQRNKGNFPGRFSGRQFSNSRSEMNVSTLELGDSALYLCASSLVGQGDTEAFFGQGTRLTVV.

The V and J genes are TRBV4-2 and TRBJ1-5; unclear D gene. The germline V and J ends were trimmed by 4 bases and 4 bases, with 14 bases remaining between them. Germline CDR1 LGHNA, CDR2 YNFKEQ. The CDR3 loop spans 15 amino acids. The CDR3 here is CASSPEEGENQPQHF. The CDR3 bases are TGTGCCAGCAGCCCGGAGGAGGGTGAGAATCAGCCCCAGCATTTT.

The chain employs TRBV29-1 and TRBJ2-3, with 8 bases fitting TRBD1. The ends lost 2 bases at V and 6 bases at J; junction bases unmatched: 4. The length of the CDR3 is 13 residues. Germline-derived CDR1 and CDR2 are SQVTM and ANQGSEA. The CDR3 nucleotides read TGCAGCGTTGAACGGCAGGGGGCGGATACGCAGTATTTT. Translating it yields CSVERQGADTQYF.

CDR3 residues: CASSSRGGAGQHYGYTF. DNA for the CDR3: TGTGCCAGCAGCTCTCGGGGAGGGGCGGGTCAGCACTATGGCTACACCTTC. The chain employs TRBV9 and TRBJ1-2, with a weak D call TRBD1 (5 bases). V lost 4 bases and J lost 3, with 22 bases in between. CDR3 size: 17 residues. Germline lookup yields CDR1 SGDLS and CDR2 YYNGEE.

V gene TRBV5-1 combines with J gene TRBJ1-2; TRBD1 might be the D (5 bases). The CDR3 totals 14 residues. V was cut by 0 bases and J by 6 bases, with 12 bases left in between. Germline values: CDR1 SGHRS, CDR2 YFSETQ. The DNA for the CDR3 is TGCGCCAGCAGCTTGGACGGGCAGGGCCATGGCTACACCTTC. Residues: CASSLDGQGHGYTF. The whole variable domain, filled in from reference TRBV5-1 and TRBJ1-2, reads KAGVTQTPRYLIKTRGQQVTLSCSPISGHRSVSWYQQTPGQGLQFLFEYFSETQRNKGNFPGRFSGRQFSNSRSEMNVSTLELGDSALYLCASSLDGQGHGYTFGSGTRLTVV.

The rearrangement links TRBV10-1 to TRBJ1-1, with D possibly being TRBD1 (5 bases). The CDR3 totals 14 residues. Germline CDR1 WNHNN, CDR2 SYGVQD (reference sequence). The ends were cut back, 0 bases at V and 4 bases at J, with 9 bases in the middle. DNA for the CDR3: TGCGCCAGCAGTGAGTCTTCGGGGGGCACTGAAGCTTTCTTT. Translation gives CASSESSGGTEAFF.

This clone was counted only a few times. This sequence joins TRBV7-9 and TRBJ2-7; D gene uncertain. The length of the CDR3 is 12 residues. The V end was cut by 5 bases, the J end by 2 bases, with 7 bases between. Germline CDR1 is SEHNR and CDR2 is FQNEAQ (reference sequence). The CDR3 coding sequence is TGTGCCAGCAGCCTAAAGCCCTACGAGCAGTACTTC. Translation: CASSLKPYEQYF.

This clone is a singleton in its sample. This sequence joins TRBV6-5 and TRBJ1-1, with 8 bases fitting TRBD1. The V gene's germline CDR1 is MNHEY and CDR2 SVGAGI. The CDR3 contains 16 residues. V shed 0 bases and J 1 base; nucleotides not matched to a gene: 4. As DNA, the CDR3 is TGTGCCAGCAGTTACTCCTTGACAGGGGCGAACACTGAAGCTTTCTTT. It specifies CASSYSLTGANTEAFF.

Concerning this clone itself: The sample contains more than one DNA sequence encoding this CDR3. The chain couples TRBV5-1 to TRBJ1-1; D not resolved. The V end lost 1 base, the J end lost 5 bases, and 9 bases lay between the germline ends. This CDR3 region has 13 residues. CDR1 is SGHRS and CDR2 is YFSETQ in the germline V gene. The CDR3 DNA follows: TGCGCCAGCAGCTTGACCGGAGGGACTGAAGCTTTCTTT. Protein product: CASSLTGGTEAFF.

The chain has TRBV7-9 and TRBJ2-7; D unclear. CDR3 length: 15 residues. Trimming removed 2 bases from V and 3 bases from J, with 14 bases in between. In germline, CDR1 is SEHNR, CDR2 FQNEAQ (reference sequence). The CDR3 bases are TGTGCCAGCAGCTTAAGTAGCCCAGAATACTACGAGCAGTACTTC. Translating gives CASSLSSPEYYEQYF.

The rearrangement uses TRBV9 and TRBJ2-5; TRBD1 aligns across 12 bases. The germline CDR1 and CDR2 sequences are SGDLS and YYNGEE. This CDR3 has 16 amino acids. The junction had 7 bases not matched to a gene; V was cut back by 3 bases and J by 4 bases. The chain's CDR3 is CASSAPGQGARETQYF. The CDR3 region has the DNA TGTGCCAGCAGCGCTCCGGGACAGGGGGCTCGAGAGACCCAGTACTTC.

V gene TRBV5-5 combines with J gene TRBJ2-7; 7 bases are shared with TRBD1. V gave up 0 bases and J gave up 2 bases; unmatched junction bases: 2. Germline lookup yields CDR1 SGHKS and CDR2 YYEKEE (reference sequence). The CDR3 runs 14 residues. CDR3 DNA sequence: TGTGCCAGCAGCTTGGGTCAGGGGGCCTACGAGCAGTACTTC. Amino acid sequence: CASSLGQGAYEQYF. The full variable domain, with the rest looked up from reference TRBV5-5 and TRBJ2-7, is DAGVTQSPTHLIKTRGQQVTLRCSPISGHKSVSWYQQVLGQGPQFIFQYYEKEERGRGNFPDRFSARQFPNYSSELNVNALLLGDSALYLCASSLGQGAYEQYFGPGTRLTVT.

The V gene is TRBV7-9, the J gene TRBJ1-3; weak D call: TRBD1 (5 bases). Trimming pared 5 bases from V and 0 bases from J, leaving 20 bases between. Per the germline V gene, CDR1 is SEHNR and CDR2 is FQNEAQ (reference sequence). CDR3 size: 18 residues. The CDR3 spells CASSPLSRGVLSGNTIYF. The CDR3 DNA sequence: TGTGCCAGCAGCCCTCTTAGCCGGGGGGTACTCTCTGGAAACACCATATATTTT.

The chain links TRBV6-6 to TRBJ1-5, with D perhaps TRBD1 (6 bases). The germline V gene has CDR1 MNHNY and CDR2 SVGAGI (reference sequence). The CDR3 consists of 13 residues. Between the trimmed V and J ends, which lost 2 bases and 4 bases, there was a span of 6 bases. Written as DNA, the CDR3 is TGTGCCAGCAGTTACAGGGGGAATCAGCCCCAGCATTTT. Translation: CASSYRGNQPQHF.

The V gene is TRBV29-1, the J gene TRBJ2-3, with TRBD2 matching 12 bases. The CDR3 runs 19 residues. Germline CDR1 is SQVTM and CDR2 is ANQGSEA. V trimming: 6 bases; J trimming: 2 bases; junction bases outside the gene matches: 18. The CDR3 nucleotides read TGCAGCGTGAGGGCACTAGCGGGAGGCCCCAACAGTAACACAGATACGCAGTATTTT. It translates to CSVRALAGGPNSNTDTQYF.

CDR3 in DNA: TGTGCCAGCAGCACACCTGGGACAGTAACTAACTATGGCTACACCTTC. This codes for CASSTPGTVTNYGYTF. This chain links TRBV6-6 with TRBJ1-2, with TRBD1 identical over 7 bases. This CDR3 contains 16 residues. V lost 6 bases, J lost 0 bases, and 10 bases stayed unmatched. The V gene's germline CDR1 is MNHNY and CDR2 SVGAGI (reference sequence).

The rearrangement uses TRBV6-1 and TRBJ2-1, with TRBD1 as a possible D gene (6 bases). CDR1 and CDR2 (germline): MNHNS, SASEGT. The CDR3 is made up of 15 amino acids. With 6 bases removed from V and 5 bases from J, the gap between germline ends came to 17 bases. The CDR3 reads CASSKSGAGHNEQFF. CDR3 DNA sequence: TGTGCCAGCAGCAAGTCAGGGGCGGGCCACAATGAGCAGTTCTTC.

The J gene is TRBJ2-7, the V gene TRBV19; the match to TRBD2 covers 9 bases. The germline V gene encodes CDR1 LNHDA and CDR2 SQIVND (reference sequence). Trimming took 5 bases from V and 3 from J; bases not matched to a gene: 8. The CDR3 has 15 residues. The chain's CDR3 is CASSPGAGGGYEQYF. Written as DNA, the CDR3 is TGTGCCAGTAGTCCGGGGGCGGGAGGGGGCTACGAGCAGTACTTC. Complete variable domain (other parts from reference TRBV19 and TRBJ2-7): DGGITQSPKYLFRKEGQNVTLSCEQNLNHDAMYWYRQDPGQGLRLIYYSQIVNDFQKGDIAEGYSVSREKKESFPLTVTSAQKNPTAFYLCASSPGAGGGYEQYFGPGTRLTVT.

The rearrangement uses TRBV6-6 and TRBJ1-4; 10 nucleotides align to TRBD1. V shed 5 bases, J shed 8 bases, and the junction held 8 bases outside the gene matches. Germline V gives CDR1 MNHNY, CDR2 SVGAGI (reference sequence). CDR3 length equals 15 residues. This chain's CDR3 is CASSRTGTGEEKLFF. The CDR3, as DNA: TGTGCCAGCAGTCGAACCGGGACAGGGGAGGAAAAACTGTTTTTT.